This T cell receptor (beta chain) was identified during a study of beta chain features in type 1 diabetes. Study-level points and caveats: Patients with Type 1 diabetes showed moderately but significantly shorter TCRB CDR3s in all four CD4+ subsets. Insertions were fewer and deletions more numerous at VDJ junctions in type 1 diabetes patients.

The isolated RNA, all of it, was reverse transcribed, so expressed TCRB transcripts were what got sequenced. Only in-frame clones appear in the TCRdb table, and some are missing; sequencing was by immunoSEQ multiplex PCR. The data show more than 300,000 clones, over 8.5% seen once. As concerns this clone: What it binds is unknown.

The TCR sequence derives from a man aged 25 to 40 with type 1 diabetes. Sequenced input: central memory CD4+ T cells from blood.

In DNA, the CDR3 is TGTGCCAGTAGCCCTAGCGTCGCCACAGATACGCAGTATTTT. Its protein product is CASSPSVATDTQYF. V gene TRBV19 combines with J gene TRBJ2-3, with D tentatively TRBD2 (6 bases). Germline V gene sequence: CDR1 LNHDA, CDR2 SQIVND (reference sequence). The CDR3 has 14 residues. V was pared by 6 bases and J by 2 bases, with 12 bases between.